The entry below gives a single T cell receptor beta chain sequence along with its context. The antigen is undetermined. The data originate from a study of identical twins. Study-level results: Models underpredicted monozygotic twin sharing of out-of-frame TCR alpha.

A universal primer binding site was introduced by template switching. The final cDNA contained unique molecular identifiers. TCRdb redid the calling of the 5' RACE reads with MiXCR, one entry per CDR3 protein. The sample yields 500,000 or so distinct CDR3 sequences, more than 13% seen once. These data were also filed under a second study, of yellow fever vaccine responses in identical twins. From that paper: Vaccine T cell responses of twins reportedly seemed partly convergent and partly personalized.

The sequence was collected from a woman between 18 and 29 years old in good health. What was sequenced was CD4+ T cells sorted from blood.

CDR3 sequence: CASTGPMGAKNIQYF. DNA for the CDR3: TGTGCCAGCACCGGGCCCATGGGGGCCAAAAACATTCAGTACTTC. This chain links TRBV6-1 with TRBJ2-4; D uncertain. The V end was cut by 7 bases, the J end by 1 base, with 14 bases between. The length of the CDR3 is 15 residues. Germline CDR1 is MNHNS and CDR2 is SASEGT.